A single T cell receptor (beta chain) is shown here with its context. This CDR3 comprises 13 residues. V lost 3 bases and J 4 bases, leaving 9 bases between the germline ends. Germline CDR1 MNHEY, CDR2 SMNVEV (reference sequence). The data are from a study of OX40 agonist ivuxolimab in advanced cancers. Generated by immunoSEQ multiplex PCR, the TCRdb table keeps only in-frame clones and is missing some. The data show roughly 75,000 clones, 70% to 90% seen once. The receptor comes from an adult with an advanced solid tumor such as melanoma, head and neck, liver or kidney cancer. Source: CD4+ or CD8+ T cells sorted from blood, taken in a trial of the OX40 agonist ivuxolimab. The chain joins TRBV27 to TRBJ1-1; possible D gene TRBD1, 5 bases. The CDR3 loop is CASSLGGITEAFF. As DNA, the CDR3 is TGTGCCAGCAGTTTGGGGGGAATCACTGAAGCTTTCTTT.